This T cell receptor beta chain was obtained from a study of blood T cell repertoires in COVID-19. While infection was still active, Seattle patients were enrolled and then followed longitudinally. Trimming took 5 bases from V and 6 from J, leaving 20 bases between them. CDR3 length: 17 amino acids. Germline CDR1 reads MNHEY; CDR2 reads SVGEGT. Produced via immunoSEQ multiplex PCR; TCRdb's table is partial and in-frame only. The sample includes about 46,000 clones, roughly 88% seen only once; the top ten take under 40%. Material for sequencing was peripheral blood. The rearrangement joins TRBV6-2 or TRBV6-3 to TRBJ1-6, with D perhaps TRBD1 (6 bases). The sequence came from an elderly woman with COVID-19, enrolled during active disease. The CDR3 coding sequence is TGTGCCAGCAGTCATCGGTTGGGGGCGCCTCCTAATTCACCCCTCCACTTT. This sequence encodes CASSHRLGAPPNSPLHF.